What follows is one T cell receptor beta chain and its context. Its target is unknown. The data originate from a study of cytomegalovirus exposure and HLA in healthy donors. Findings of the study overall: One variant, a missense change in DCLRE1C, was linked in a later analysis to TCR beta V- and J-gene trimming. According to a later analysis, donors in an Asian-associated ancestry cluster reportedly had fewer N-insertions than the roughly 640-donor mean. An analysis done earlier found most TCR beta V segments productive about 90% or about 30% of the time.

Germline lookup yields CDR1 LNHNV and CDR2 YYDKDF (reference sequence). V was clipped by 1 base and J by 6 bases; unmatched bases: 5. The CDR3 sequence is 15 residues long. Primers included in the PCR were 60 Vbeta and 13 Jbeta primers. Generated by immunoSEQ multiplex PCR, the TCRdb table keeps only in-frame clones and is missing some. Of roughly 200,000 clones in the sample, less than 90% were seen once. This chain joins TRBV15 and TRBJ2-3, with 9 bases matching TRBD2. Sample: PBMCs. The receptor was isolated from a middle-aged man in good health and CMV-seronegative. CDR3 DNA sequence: TGTGCCACCAGCAGAGTTAGCGGGGGCTTTGATACGCAGTATTTT. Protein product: CATSRVSGGFDTQYF.